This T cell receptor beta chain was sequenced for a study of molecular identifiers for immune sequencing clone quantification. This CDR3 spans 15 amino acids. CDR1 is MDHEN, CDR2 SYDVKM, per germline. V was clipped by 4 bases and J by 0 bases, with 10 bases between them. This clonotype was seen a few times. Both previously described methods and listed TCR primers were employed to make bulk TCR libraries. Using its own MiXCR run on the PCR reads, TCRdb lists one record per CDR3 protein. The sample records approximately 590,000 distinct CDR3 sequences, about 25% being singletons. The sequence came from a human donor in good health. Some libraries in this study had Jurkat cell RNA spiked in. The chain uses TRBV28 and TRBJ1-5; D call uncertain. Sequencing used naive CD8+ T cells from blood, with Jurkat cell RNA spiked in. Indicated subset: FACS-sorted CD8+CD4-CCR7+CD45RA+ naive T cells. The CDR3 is CASSSDPASNQPQHF. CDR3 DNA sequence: TGTGCCAGCAGTTCGGACCCGGCTAGCAATCAGCCCCAGCATTTT.